This TCR beta chain derives from a study of T cells after somatic rescue of genetic block. TCRdb's table, derived via immunoSEQ multiplex PCR, lists solely in-frame clones and lacks some. The table has more than 7,500 clones, roughly 74% seen once; the top ten hold 20% to 25%. This clone was observed once. Losses at the gene ends were 5 bases for V and 0 bases for J; bases not matched to a gene: 4. This CDR3 is 15 amino acids long. Germline V gives CDR1 SGHAT, CDR2 FQNNGV. Sequencing input: peripheral blood mononuclear cells (PBMCs). The clonotype was recovered from a boy between 10 and 17 years old. The chain employs TRBV11-2 and TRBJ2-1; 7 bases are shared with TRBD1. The CDR3 coding sequence is TGTGCCAGCAGCCCGACAGGGCGCTCCTACAATGAGCAGTTCTTC. This sequence encodes CASSPTGRSYNEQFF.